These 21 T cell receptor beta chains share one sample of origin, sequenced in a study of cytomegalovirus exposure and HLA in healthy donors. PCR employed 60 Vbeta and 13 Jbeta primers. The repertoire was sequenced with immunoSEQ multiplex PCR; TCRdb's copy has only in-frame clones and lacks some. The sample holds more than 95,000 clones, about two thirds seen once. The sequenced material came from PBMCs. All receptors come from a man aged 25-45 years in good health and CMV-seronegative.

This clone was detected a few times. CDR3 protein: CASSLMVGLAGGNEQFF. CDR3 in DNA: TGTGCCAGCAGCTTAATGGTGGGACTAGCGGGGGGAAATGAGCAGTTCTTC. This sequence joins TRBV7-9 and TRBJ2-1; 15 bases map to TRBD2. The CDR3 totals 17 residues. Germline-derived CDR1 and CDR2 are SEHNR and FQNEAQ (reference sequence). Trimming cost V 2 bases and J 7 bases; bases outside gene matches: 6.

The chain is built from TRBV5-1 and TRBJ1-3; 8 bases fit TRBD1. Germline loops: CDR1 SGHRS, CDR2 YFSETQ. This CDR3 region has 16 residues. V lost 0 bases and J lost 3; bases outside the gene matches: 5. In nucleotides, the CDR3 is TGCGCCAGCAGCTTGGCAGGACAGGGAGATGGAAACACCATATATTTT. Translated: CASSLAGQGDGNTIYF.

The rearrangement uses TRBV5-4 and TRBJ2-6, with 7 bases matching TRBD2. Germline lookup yields CDR1 SGHNT and CDR2 YYREEE (reference sequence). V shed 0 bases, J shed 0 bases, and the junction held 6 bases outside the gene matches. This CDR3 spans 18 amino acids. The CDR3, as DNA: TGTGCCAGCAGCTTGGTGGGAGGGGCCACCTCTGGGGCCAACGTCCTGACTTTC. This codes for CASSLVGGATSGANVLTF.

The chain employs TRBV21-1 and TRBJ1-5. TRBV21-1 is designated a pseudogene. The CDR3 is 14 residues long. The CDR3 loop is CASSQRGKNQPQHF. The CDR3 bases are TGTGCCAGCAGCCAAAGAGGGAAAAATCAGCCCCAGCATTTT.

The rearrangement links TRBV19 to TRBJ2-2, with TRBD1 identical over 7 bases. Trimming cost V 5 bases and J 7 bases; bases outside gene matches: 13. The CDR3 loop spans 16 amino acids. Germline-derived CDR1 and CDR2 are LNHDA and SQIVND (reference sequence). CDR3 DNA sequence: TGTGCCAGTAGTGCCAAGACAGGGAGAGTGTACGGGGAGCTGTTTTTT. Translated, it gives CASSAKTGRVYGELFF.

This clone appeared a single time. This chain links TRBV2 with TRBJ2-1; no definite D call. V lost 8 bases, J lost 7 bases, and 6 bases lay in between. CDR3 size: 10 residues. CDR1 is SNHLY, CDR2 FYNNEI, per germline. The CDR3: CASARNEQFF. For the CDR3, the DNA is TGTGCCAGCGCGAGGAATGAGCAGTTCTTC.

The gene calls are TRBV9 and TRBJ1-1, with 9 bases that match TRBD1. J was trimmed by 5 bases and V by 0 bases; bases with no gene match: 2. The CDR3 has 14 residues. CDR1 and CDR2 (germline): SGDLS, YYNGEE. This CDR3 reads CASSVGDRVTEAFF. The CDR3 nucleotides are TGTGCCAGCAGCGTAGGGGACAGGGTAACTGAAGCTTTCTTT.

CDR3 DNA sequence: TGTGCCAGCAGCGCTAACCGACAGGAGATCTATGGCTACACCTTC. Its protein is CASSANRQEIYGYTF. The chain couples TRBV5-5 to TRBJ1-2; weak D call: TRBD1 (6 bases). V dropped 4 bases and J dropped 4 bases, with 17 bases sitting between them. CDR3 length equals 15 residues. Germline CDR1 SGHKS, CDR2 YYEKEE (reference sequence).

This clone was counted between two and nine times. The gene calls are TRBV4-1 and TRBJ1-1; TRBD1 aligns across 10 bases. CDR1 and CDR2 from the germline V gene are MGHRA and YSYEKL. CDR3 length: 19 residues. The V segment lost 0 bases and the J segment 0 bases; nucleotides outside the gene matches: 10. In DNA form, the CDR3 reads TGCGCCAGCAGCCAAGAGAATGTGGGACAGGGGAATATGAACACTGAAGCTTTCTTT. Translated, it gives CASSQENVGQGNMNTEAFF.

V is TRBV27 and J is TRBJ2-3, with TRBD2 matching over 12 bases. The trim removed 6 bases at V and 3 bases at J, leaving 10 bases unmatched. The CDR3 contains 17 residues. Germline lookup yields CDR1 MNHEY and CDR2 SMNVEV (reference sequence). As DNA, the CDR3 is TGTGCCAGCAGGCTGACTAGCGGGGGTCTTAGTACAGATACGCAGTATTTT. Protein product: CASRLTSGGLSTDTQYF.

This clone was counted between two and nine times. The chain combines TRBV29-1 with TRBJ1-2; 7 bases align to TRBD1. CDR1 and CDR2 (germline): SQVTM, ANQGSEA. The CDR3 covers 13 residues. V dropped 5 bases and J dropped 12; count of bases not matched to a gene: 15. CDR3 sequence reads: CSVTPGQPSFDTF. The CDR3 DNA follows: TGCAGCGTTACACCGGGACAGCCATCCTTTGACACCTTC.

This chain's CDR3 is CASSLGDTPFF. The CDR3 DNA sequence: TGTGCCAGCAGCTTAGGGGACACACCTTTCTTT. The V call is TRBV7-9, the J call TRBJ1-1, with D possibly TRBD1 on 6 matching bases. Trimming left V 1 base short and J 12 bases short, with 9 bases between. CDR1 is SEHNR and CDR2 is FQNEAQ in the germline V gene (reference sequence). This CDR3 is built from 11 residues.

The V and J genes are TRBV27 and TRBJ2-7; 8 bases agree with TRBD1. CDR3 length: 15 amino acids. V lost 6 bases to trimming and J lost 5 bases; unmatched junction nucleotides: 12. Germline lookup yields CDR1 MNHEY and CDR2 SMNVEV (reference sequence). The CDR3 DNA sequence: TGTGCCAGCAGCCCATTACCAGGGGGCGCCAACGAGCAGTACTTC. As protein: CASSPLPGGANEQYF.

The rearrangement uses TRBV7-3 and TRBJ2-5; D possibly corresponds to TRBD1 (6 bases). Germline loops: CDR1 SGHTA, CDR2 FQGTGA. CDR3 length: 13 residues. V lost 5 bases and J lost 2, with 9 bases in between. The CDR3 region is CASSRGQQETQYF. Here the CDR3 DNA reads TGTGCCAGCAGCCGCGGACAGCAAGAGACCCAGTACTTC.

This clone was detected only once. V gene TRBV9 combines with J gene TRBJ2-1; 7 positions match TRBD2. In germline, CDR1 is SGDLS, CDR2 YYNGEE. V trimming: 3 bases; J trimming: 0 bases; junction bases outside the gene matches: 3. The CDR3 length is 15 residues. The CDR3 spells CASSAGGISYNEQFF. The CDR3 DNA reads TGTGCCAGCAGCGCCGGGGGGATCTCCTACAATGAGCAGTTCTTC. The full variable domain, its missing parts supplied by reference TRBV9 and TRBJ2-1, is DSGVTQTPKHLITATGQRVTLRCSPRSGDLSVYWYQQSLDQGLQFLIQYYNGEERAKGNILERFSAQQFPDLHSELNLSSLELGDSALYFCASSAGGISYNEQFFGPGTRLTVL.

The chain links TRBV6-5 to TRBJ2-6; unclear D gene. This CDR3 has 16 amino acids. The V end lost 4 bases, the J end lost 0 bases, and 10 bases lay between the germline ends. The germline V gene has CDR1 MNHEY and CDR2 SVGAGI. The CDR3 protein is CASSLVHSSGANVLTF. DNA for the CDR3: TGTGCCAGCAGTTTAGTCCACAGCTCTGGGGCCAACGTCCTGACTTTC.

This sequence joins TRBV29-1 and TRBJ2-7; D is uncertain. The CDR3 is made up of 14 amino acids. V was trimmed by 1 base and J by 3 bases, leaving 13 bases between them. CDR1 is SQVTM and CDR2 is ANQGSEA in the germline V gene. CDR3 DNA: TGCAGCGTTGAAGTAGGCCTGACTGACTACGAGCAGTACTTC. It translates to CSVEVGLTDYEQYF.

The chain links TRBV30 to TRBJ2-1; TRBD1 aligns across 8 bases. This CDR3 is built from 15 residues. With V trimmed by 3 bases and J by 4 bases, 8 bases remained unmatched. The V gene's germline CDR1 is GTSNPN and CDR2 SVGIG (reference sequence). CDR3 nucleotides: TGTGCCTGGAGCCGGAGACAGGGGCCGTACAATGAGCAGTTCTTC. It translates to CAWSRRQGPYNEQFF. The entire variable domain, with the rest obtained from reference TRBV30 and TRBJ2-1, is as follows: SQTIHQWPATLVQPVGSPLSLECTVEGTSNPNLYWYRQAAGRGLQLLFYSVGIGQISSEVPQNLSASRPQDRQFILSSKKLLLSDSGFYLCAWSRRQGPYNEQFFGPGTRLTVL.

The chain couples TRBV5-6 to TRBJ2-2, with 10 bases fitting TRBD2. V shed 5 bases, J shed 4 bases, and the junction held 8 bases outside the gene matches. CDR1 is SGHDT and CDR2 is YYEEEE in the germline V gene. The CDR3 covers 16 residues. The chain's CDR3 is CASSSSGGTITGELFF. The DNA for the CDR3 is TGTGCCAGCAGTAGTAGCGGGGGGACTATCACCGGGGAGCTGTTTTTT.

The table lists this clone with a count of one. The gene calls are TRBV5-1 and TRBJ2-3; 9 positions match TRBD1. Germline V lookup: CDR1 SGHRS, CDR2 YFSETQ. The length of the CDR3 is 17 residues. V was clipped by 3 bases and J by 2 bases; unmatched bases: 10. This chain's CDR3 is CASSSGTGIVSTDTQYF. The CDR3 region has the DNA TGCGCCAGCAGCTCGGGGACAGGGATTGTATCCACAGATACGCAGTATTTT.

This CDR3 reads CAWSVLGQREGSPLHF. The CDR3 nucleotides are TGTGCCTGGAGTGTACTCGGACAGAGGGAGGGATCACCCCTCCACTTT. The rearrangement links TRBV30 to TRBJ1-6; the D gene is possibly TRBD1 (6 bases). CDR3 length equals 16 residues. Germline V gene sequence: CDR1 GTSNPN, CDR2 SVGIG (reference sequence). V dropped 0 bases and J dropped 10 bases, with 19 bases sitting between them.